This TCR beta chain was identified in a study of T-cell memory formation after mild COVID-19 (dated by TCRdb to about 2021). Background on the whole study: Most TCR sequence clusters were specific to one of the two donors. T-cell clones expanding and contracting after mild COVID-19 in a couple of donors were tracked by longitudinal TCRalpha and TCRbeta repertoire sequencing. Two young, previously healthy adult volunteers, one female and one male, were included in the cohort. What the research found in general, with its limitations: The second-wave clones that peaked on day 37 were not confirmed to be SARS-CoV-2 specific. Some responding clones were detected in pre-infection memory, suggesting pre-existing cross-reactive memory T cells joined the SARS-CoV-2 response. Contracting CD4+ clones appeared mostly in the CM and EM memory subsets, whereas CD8+ clones were enriched in EMRA. The study covered only two mild cases, and larger cohorts including severe cases with pre-infection samples were considered necessary. Clones contracting from day 15 to 85 had balanced CD4/CD8 phenotypes, while a second wave expanding from day 15 to 37 was biased towards CD4+.

Ficoll-Paque density gradient centrifugation was the method used to isolate PBMCs. TCRdb shows the sequencer as Illumina NovaSeq 6000. Using 5'RACE with constant-segment primers, TCRalpha and TCRbeta cDNA libraries were constructed, with sample barcodes and unique molecular identifiers added in the process. Trizol reagent was used to extract RNA from every sample. Amplification of the libraries took two PCR steps, and the second step added a second sample barcode plus Illumina TruSeq adapters. Sequencing of the libraries was done on an Illumina NovaSeq, producing 2 x 150 bp paired-end reads. The study's processing was this. Demultiplexing of reads and collapsing into UMI-guided consensus sequences were performed with migec v1.2.7. Using mixcr v2.1.11, UMI consensuses were aligned to TRA and TRB V and J templates and then assembled into clonotypes. Expanded or contracted clonotypes were those called significant by both edgeR and NoisET, with noise models trained on biological replicates. For edgeR calls, a false discovery rate-adjusted p below 0.01 and a log2 fold-change threshold of 1 were applied. As an exploratory analysis of dynamics, max-normalized trajectories of the 1000 most abundant clonotypes were examined with PCA combined with hierarchical clustering. Each responding clone was given a CD4 or CD8 phenotype based on the CD4+ and CD8+ repertoires, which had been sequenced separately. The public reads were reanalyzed by TCRdb: fastp trimming at Q25, MiXCR alignment, in-frame beta chains only. When rows share a CDR3 protein, they turn into one entry using the most common DNA and genes. The V and J calls follow TCRdb's processing rather than the paper's. The table for this sample lists about 430,000 distinct CDR3 sequences; approximately 19% of them were counted only once. The top ten clonotypes cover about a fifth of the sample.

This clonotype was observed a few times. Its antigen remains undetermined. No much larger clone exists at a distance of one base, and base qualities are not known. From cysteine to phenylalanine, the CDR3 is 15 amino acids long. CDR3 DNA is the only sequence kept; it has 45 bases, read in frame from the first base. CDR1 SGHAT and CDR2 FQNNGV are derived from the germline V gene. Trimming removed 4 bases from V and 0 bases from J; the gene matches leave 3 bases unexplained. This sequence uses TRBV11-2 and TRBJ2-4, and 7 junctional nucleotides match TRBD2. Material for sequencing was PBMCs or a T cell subset sorted from them (not recorded which). The receptor was isolated from a man between 18 and 35 years old who had mild COVID-19 (a few samples of this study predate the infection). The sample titles of this study are shuffled in the database, so cell type and time point are left out; the donor was told from shared clones. The CDR3 sequence is CASSSGGLAKNIQYF. The DNA sequence is as follows: TGTGCCAGCAGCTCGGGGGGACTAGCCAAAAACATTCAGTACTTC.